This passage covers 21 T cell receptor beta chains from one sample sequenced in a study of T cell repertoires and HLA-DP antigens. Their specific antigens are unknown. Repertoires were generated with immunoSEQ multiplex PCR, while TCRdb's copy carries only in-frame clones and drops some. The repertoire consists of about 110,000 clones, with more than 85% occurring once and the leading ten covering roughly 0.3%. What was sequenced was CD4+ T cells from PBMCs. The receptors were sampled from a young woman in good health and CMV-seronegative.

The gene calls are TRBV4-1 and TRBJ1-5, with D unresolved. The ends were cut back, 4 bases at V and 7 bases at J, with 20 bases in the middle. Germline CDR1 and CDR2: MGHRA and YSYEKL. This CDR3 contains 16 residues. In DNA, the CDR3 is TGCGCCAGCAGCCGGCAAGCCTACATGTTTTACCAGCCCCAGCATTTT. It yields the protein CASSRQAYMFYQPQHF.

This clone came up once. The chain uses TRBV28 and TRBJ2-3, with D maybe TRBD1 (6 bases). CDR3 length: 15 amino acids. Germline CDR1 and CDR2: MDHEN and SYDVKM. Trimming shortened V by 2 bases and J by 2 bases, and 11 bases separated the two germline ends. The CDR3 coding sequence is TGTGCCAGCAGTTTACCAGGGGCTCACACAGATACGCAGTATTTT. It specifies CASSLPGAHTDTQYF.

The genes are TRBV15 and TRBJ1-5, with D perhaps matching TRBD1 (5 bases). CDR1 and CDR2 (germline): LNHNV, YYDKDF (reference sequence). Trimming left V 7 bases short and J 5 bases short, with 15 bases between. The CDR3 totals 14 residues. This CDR3 is CATNERGIYQPQHF. The CDR3 nucleotides are TGTGCCACCAATGAGCGGGGGATCTATCAGCCCCAGCATTTT.

The J gene is TRBJ1-4, the V gene TRBV29-1; D perhaps matches TRBD1 (5 bases). CDR1 SQVTM and CDR2 ANQGSEA come from the germline V gene. CDR3 length: 15 amino acids. Trimming cost V 0 bases and J 6 bases, with 14 bases left between them. The CDR3 bases are TGCAGCGTTGAAGATGAGGGGCTAGCGGATGAAAAACTGTTTTTT. Protein sequence: CSVEDEGLADEKLFF.

The J gene is TRBJ1-2, the V gene TRBV6-5; D gene uncertain. Germline V lookup: CDR1 MNHEY, CDR2 SVGAGI. The CDR3 length is 13 residues. Trimming left V 6 bases short and J 4 bases short, with 12 bases between. The CDR3 region is CASRRSGSYGYTF. In nucleotides, the CDR3 is TGTGCCAGCAGACGGAGTGGCAGCTATGGCTACACCTTC.

V gene TRBV7-9 combines with J gene TRBJ1-1; D is possibly TRBD1 (5 bases). The CDR3 has 14 residues. Germline CDR1 is SEHNR and CDR2 is FQNEAQ (reference sequence). V lost 3 bases and J lost 12, with 20 bases in between. CDR3 region: CASSLSFYWDQPFF. Written as DNA, the CDR3 is TGTGCCAGCAGCTTGAGCTTTTATTGGGACCAACCTTTCTTT. Variable domain in full (rest from reference TRBV7-9 and TRBJ1-1): DTGVSQNPRHKITKRGQNVTFRCDPISEHNRLYWYRQTLGQGPEFLTYFQNEAQLEKSRLLSDRFSAERPKGSFSTLEIQRTEQGDSAMYLCASSLSFYWDQPFFGQGTRLTVV.

The chain recombines TRBV7-3 with TRBJ1-3, with a tentative D call TRBD1 (6 bases). The CDR3 is 14 residues long. Trimming shortened V by 5 bases and J by 4 bases, and 12 bases separated the two germline ends. CDR1 and CDR2 from the germline V gene are SGHTA and FQGTGA. The CDR3 spells CASSPGGTGNTIYF. CDR3 in DNA: TGTGCCAGCAGCCCCGGGGGCACGGGAAACACCATATATTTT.

The chain carries TRBV10-2 and TRBJ2-7; D remains ambiguous. The CDR3 runs 13 residues. Germline V CDR1 and CDR2: WSHSY, SAAADI. Trimming removed 3 bases at V and 0 bases at J, with 6 bases between. CDR3 bases: TGCGCCAGCAGTGAACCTAGCTCCTACGAGCAGTACTTC. Translation: CASSEPSSYEQYF.

The V call is TRBV6-1, the J call TRBJ1-1; TRBD1 might be the D (6 bases). Trimming left V 7 bases short and J 5 bases short, with 17 bases between. Germline V gives CDR1 MNHNS, CDR2 SASEGT. This CDR3 has 14 residues. This CDR3 is CASTPGGGQTEAFF. CDR3 sequence (DNA): TGTGCCAGCACTCCAGGAGGGGGGCAGACTGAAGCTTTCTTT.

This chain connects TRBV15 to TRBJ2-7, with a weak D call TRBD1 (5 bases). The V gene's germline CDR1 is LNHNV and CDR2 YYDKDF (reference sequence). Trimming shortened V by 0 bases and J by 5 bases, and 14 bases separated the two germline ends. This CDR3 comprises 15 residues. The CDR3 nucleotides read TGTGCCACCAGCAGAGACGTAGGGGAATTGAACGAGCAGTACGTC. Protein product: CATSRDVGELNEQYV.

The rearrangement links TRBV7-2 to TRBJ1-1; no definite D call. V lost 3 bases and J lost 5, with 10 bases in between. The CDR3 is 13 residues long. Germline lookup yields CDR1 SGHTA and CDR2 FQGNSA. DNA for the CDR3: TGTGCCAGCAGCTTCAGGAGGGAGACTGAAGCTTTCTTT. Amino acids: CASSFRRETEAFF. The full variable domain, its missing parts supplied by reference TRBV7-2 and TRBJ1-1, is GAGVSQSPSNKVTEKGKDVELRCDPISGHTALYWYRQSLGQGLEFLIYFQGNSAPDKSGLPSDRFSAERTGGSVSTLTIQRTQQEDSAVYLCASSFRRETEAFFGQGTRLTVV.

The gene calls are TRBV5-1 and TRBJ2-7; D is perhaps TRBD1 or TRBD2 (5 bases each). Germline assignment: CDR1 SGHRS and CDR2 YFSETQ. The V gene lost 0 bases and the J gene lost 0 bases, with 13 bases spanning the gap. This CDR3 is built from 16 residues. CDR3 region: CASSLARDGLSYEQYF. The CDR3 DNA follows: TGCGCCAGCAGCTTGGCCCGGGACGGTCTCTCCTACGAGCAGTACTTC.

The genes are TRBV5-1 and TRBJ1-4; D gene unclear. The germline CDR1 and CDR2 sequences are SGHRS and YFSETQ. Trimming left V 4 bases short and J 7 bases short, with 11 bases between. This CDR3 has 13 residues. Here the CDR3 reads CASSRWVGEKLFF. For the CDR3, the DNA is TGCGCCAGCAGCCGGTGGGTGGGTGAAAAACTGTTTTTT. The full variable domain, rest sourced from reference TRBV5-1 and TRBJ1-4, is KAGVTQTPRYLIKTRGQQVTLSCSPISGHRSVSWYQQTPGQGLQFLFEYFSETQRNKGNFPGRFSGRQFSNSRSEMNVSTLELGDSALYLCASSRWVGEKLFFGSGTQLSVL.

This clone was seen a handful of times. Other nucleotide sequences from this sample produce the same CDR3. The V gene is TRBV5-4, the J gene TRBJ2-1, with TRBD1 as a possible D gene (5 bases). CDR1 is SGHNT and CDR2 is YYREEE in the germline V gene (reference sequence). V lost 0 bases and J 0 bases, leaving 7 bases between the germline ends. This CDR3 has 15 amino acids. The CDR3 bases are TGTGCCAGCAGCTTGGACAGGAGCTCCTACAATGAGCAGTTCTTC. This gives the protein CASSLDRSSYNEQFF.

J is TRBJ2-2 and V is TRBV7-3; 11 bases match TRBD1. CDR3 length: 15 amino acids. The germline CDR1 and CDR2 sequences are SGHTA and FQGTGA. J gave up 5 bases and V 10 bases, and 9 bases lay outside the gene matches. The CDR3 bases are TGTGCCATTACGACGGACAGGGGGCTAACCGGGGAGCTGTTTTTT. It encodes CAITTDRGLTGELFF. Based on the CDR3 plus reference TRBV7-3 and TRBJ2-2, the full variable domain is GAGVSQTPSNKVTEKGKYVELRCDPISGHTALYWYRQSLGQGPEFLIYFQGTGAADDSGLPNDRFFAVRPEGSVSTLKIQRTERGDSAVYLCAITTDRGLTGELFFGEGSRLTVL.

This chain connects TRBV18 to TRBJ2-3; D is perhaps TRBD1 (6 bases). The CDR3 extends over 14 amino acids. Germline V gene sequence: CDR1 KGHSH, CDR2 LQKENI. V dropped 4 bases and J dropped 2 bases, with 10 bases sitting between them. The CDR3 DNA sequence: TGTGCCAGCTCACGGGACACGAACACAGATACGCAGTATTTT. Translated: CASSRDTNTDTQYF. Full variable domain (missing parts from reference TRBV18 and TRBJ2-3): NAGVMQNPRHLVRRRGQEARLRCSPMKGHSHVYWYRQLPEEGLKFMVYLQKENIIDESGMPKERFSAEFPKEGPSILRIQQVVRGDSAAYFCASSRDTNTDTQYFGPGTRLTVL.

The V and J genes are TRBV6-5 and TRBJ2-4; D might be TRBD1 (5 bases). The CDR3 extends over 14 amino acids. Germline loops: CDR1 MNHEY, CDR2 SVGAGI. Trimming left V 2 bases short and J 1 base short, with 6 bases between. The CDR3 nucleotides read TGTGCCAGCAGTTACGCAGGGGCCAAAAACATTCAGTACTTC. This codes for CASSYAGAKNIQYF.

V gene TRBV5-7 combines with J gene TRBJ2-3, with TRBD2 matching over 7 bases. TRBV5-7 is treated as an ORF (open reading frame) with a function not yet certain. This CDR3 has 15 residues. V shed 2 bases and J 2 bases; nucleotides not matched to a gene: 5. Here the CDR3 reads CASSLSAGITDTQYF. The CDR3, as DNA: TGTGCCAGCAGCTTATCAGCGGGGATCACAGATACGCAGTATTTT.

The gene calls are TRBV28 and TRBJ2-7; 10 nucleotides line up with TRBD1. Germline V CDR1 and CDR2: MDHEN, SYDVKM. Trimming took 2 bases from V and 9 from J; bases not matched to a gene: 4. The CDR3 runs to 13 residues. The CDR3 DNA reads TGTGCCAGCAGTTTAACGCGGGACAGGGGGCAGTACGTC. Its translation: CASSLTRDRGQYV.

V usage is TRBV23-1 and J usage is TRBJ2-3; D is possibly TRBD1 or TRBD2 (6 bases each). TRBV23-1 has ORF status, its function being uncertain. The CDR3 covers 14 residues. V was trimmed by 9 bases and J by 3 bases, leaving 16 bases between them. In DNA, the CDR3 is TGCGCCAGTTTCGGGGGCGTGTATACAGATACGCAGTATTTT. This sequence encodes CASFGGVYTDTQYF.

The V and J genes are TRBV7-3 and TRBJ2-1; possible D gene TRBD2, 6 bases. V was clipped by 2 bases and J by 5 bases, with 10 bases between them. CDR1 and CDR2 from the germline V gene are SGHTA and FQGTGA. The CDR3 extends over 14 amino acids. This CDR3 reads CASSLGGSNNEQFF. The CDR3 region has the DNA TGTGCCAGCAGCTTAGGGGGGTCCAACAATGAGCAGTTCTTC.